This T cell receptor (beta chain) was captured by sequencing in a study of shared clonotypes between healthy human individuals. Findings and limits, study-wide: Clonotypes shared by all four sorted-subset donors had higher generation probabilities than non-shared clonotypes.

This CDR3 is built from 14 residues. The V end lost 5 bases, the J end lost 6 bases, and 14 bases lay between the germline ends. Germline loops: CDR1 SGHTA, CDR2 FQGNSA. Generated by immunoSEQ multiplex PCR, the TCRdb table keeps only in-frame clones and is missing some. Of roughly 2.6 million clones in the sample, roughly 92% were seen once. On this clone: As yet, its antigen is unknown.

The receptor was derived from a man between 18 and 35 years old in good health. V is TRBV7-2 and J is TRBJ2-1; D is perhaps TRBD2 (5 bases). The source material was naive CD4+ T cells sorted from blood. Subset: CD45RA+ positively selected. The DNA for the CDR3 is TGTGCCAGCAGCCCCAAAGTAACTAGCAATGAGCAGTTCTTC. Translation gives CASSPKVTSNEQFF.